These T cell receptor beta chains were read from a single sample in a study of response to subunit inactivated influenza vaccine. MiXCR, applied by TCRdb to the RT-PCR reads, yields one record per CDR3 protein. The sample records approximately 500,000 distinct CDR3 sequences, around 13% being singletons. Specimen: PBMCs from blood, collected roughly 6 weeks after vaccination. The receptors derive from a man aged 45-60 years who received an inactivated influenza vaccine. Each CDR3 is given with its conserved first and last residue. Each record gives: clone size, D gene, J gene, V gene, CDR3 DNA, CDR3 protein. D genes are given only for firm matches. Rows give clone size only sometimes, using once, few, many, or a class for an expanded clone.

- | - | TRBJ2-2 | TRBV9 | TGTGCCAGCAGCGTAGGATGGGGGGAGGCCGGGGAGCTGTTTTTT | CASSVGWGEAGELFF
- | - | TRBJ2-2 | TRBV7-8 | TGTGCCAGCAGCTTAGCCGGGAAGTTCACCGGGGAGCTGTTTTTT | CASSLAGKFTGELFF
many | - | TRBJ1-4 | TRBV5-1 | TGCGCCAGCAGCTTGCAGGGGAGCGAAAAACTGTTTTTT | CASSLQGSEKLFF
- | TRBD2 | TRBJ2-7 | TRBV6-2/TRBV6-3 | TGTGCCAGCAGTTACTTCGGGGGGGCGGTCTACGAGCAGTACTTC | CASSYFGGAVYEQYF
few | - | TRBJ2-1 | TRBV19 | TGTGCCAGTAGTATGGGGTGGGGAAACTACAATGAGCAGTTCTTC | CASSMGWGNYNEQFF
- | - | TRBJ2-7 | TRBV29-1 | TGCAGCGTTGAAGTCCTGGGCGGAACCTACGAGCAGTACTTC | CSVEVLGGTYEQYF
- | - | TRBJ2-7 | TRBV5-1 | TGCGCCAGCAGCCTGTTTGACAGTACTTACGAGCAGTACTTC | CASSLFDSTYEQYF
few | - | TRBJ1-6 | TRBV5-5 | TGTGCCAGCAGCTTTCCCGGGACGCGAAATTCACCCCTCCACTTT | CASSFPGTRNSPLHF
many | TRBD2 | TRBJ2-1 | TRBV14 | TGTGCCAGCAGCCGCTACTTCTCCCCTAGCGGACCCTTTTACAATGAGCAGTTCTTC | CASSRYFSPSGPFYNEQFF
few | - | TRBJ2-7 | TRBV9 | TGTGCCAGCAGCCCAGGCATACGCGGGGACTACGAGCAGTACTTC | CASSPGIRGDYEQYF
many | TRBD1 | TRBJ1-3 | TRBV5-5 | TGTGCCAGCAGCTCTAACCCGGACAGGGTGGGAAACACCATATATTTT | CASSSNPDRVGNTIYF
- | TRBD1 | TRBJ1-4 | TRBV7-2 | TGTGCCAGCAGCTTAGAGACAGGGGGGCAAAAACTGTTTTTT | CASSLETGGQKLFF
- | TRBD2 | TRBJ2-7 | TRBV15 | TGTGCCACCAGCACTGGACTAGCGGGACCCTACGAGCAGTACTTC | CATSTGLAGPYEQYF
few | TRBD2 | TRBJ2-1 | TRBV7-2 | TGTGCCAGCAGCTCGGCGGCGGGGGGTTACAATGAGCAGTTCTTC | CASSSAAGGYNEQFF
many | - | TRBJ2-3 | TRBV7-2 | TGTGCCAGCAGCCTAAGACTGTCCCTCACAGATACGCAGTATTTT | CASSLRLSLTDTQYF
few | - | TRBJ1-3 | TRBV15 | TGTGCCACCAGCAGAGTGGGTTCAGGAAACACCATATATTTT | CATSRVGSGNTIYF
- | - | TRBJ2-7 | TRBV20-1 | TGCAGTGCTCAACCGGGACGGACGAACTCCTACGAGCAGTACTTC | CSAQPGRTNSYEQYF
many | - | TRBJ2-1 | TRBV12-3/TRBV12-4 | TGTGCCAGCAGTTACGGAGAGTACAATGAGCAGTTCTTC | CASSYGEYNEQFF
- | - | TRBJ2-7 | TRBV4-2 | TGTGCCAGCAGCCCGTCAGGGGTAGCGGACTACGAGCAGTACTTC | CASSPSGVADYEQYF
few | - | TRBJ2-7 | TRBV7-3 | TGTGCCAGCAGCTTGGGATCGGCTTACGAGCAGTACTTC | CASSLGSAYEQYF
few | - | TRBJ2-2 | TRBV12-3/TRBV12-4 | TGTGCCATGTCGCGGGCAACCAACACCGGGGAGCTGTTTTTT | CAMSRATNTGELFF
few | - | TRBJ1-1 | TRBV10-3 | TGTGCCATCAGTGGACACATGAACACTGAAGCTTTCTTT | CAISGHMNTEAFF
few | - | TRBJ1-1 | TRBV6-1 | TGTGCCAGCAGCCTCACACGCCGCAACACTGAAGCTTTCTTT | CASSLTRRNTEAFF
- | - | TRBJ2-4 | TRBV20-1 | TGCAGTGCCCCCTATGGCATTCAGTACTTC | CSAPYGIQYF
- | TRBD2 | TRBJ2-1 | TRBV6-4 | TGTGCCAGCAGTGACGGACTAGCGGGAGGACATGAGCAGTTCTTC | CASSDGLAGGHEQFF
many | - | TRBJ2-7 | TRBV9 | TGTGCCAGCAGCGAAATAGACAGTTCCTACGAGCAGTACTTC | CASSEIDSSYEQYF
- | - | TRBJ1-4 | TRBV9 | TGTGCCAGCTGCGTAGAAGAGAATGAAAAACTGTTTTTT | CASCVEENEKLFF
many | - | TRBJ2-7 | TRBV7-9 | TGTGCCAGCAGCTTAGGTGGAGGTAGAAGCTCCTACGAGCAGTACTTC | CASSLGGGRSSYEQYF
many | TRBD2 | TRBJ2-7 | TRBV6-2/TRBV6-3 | TGTGCCAGCAGTTACTCGATGGGACTAGCGGGAGAGGACGAGCAGTACTTC | CASSYSMGLAGEDEQYF
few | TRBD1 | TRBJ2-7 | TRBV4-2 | TGTGCCAGCAGCCAAGATCTGTCCTTGACAGGGACCTACGAGCAGTACTTC | CASSQDLSLTGTYEQYF
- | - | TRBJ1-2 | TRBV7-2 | TGTGCCAGCAGCTTAGACGTGCGGGCGGGCTATGGCTACACCTTC | CASSLDVRAGYGYTF
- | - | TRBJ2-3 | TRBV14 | TGTGCCAGCAGCCCGGGGGGCATCCGCACAGATACGCAGTATTTT | CASSPGGIRTDTQYF
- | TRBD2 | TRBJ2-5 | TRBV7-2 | TGTGCCAGCAGCTTAATCGGGCTAGCGGGGGGAGGGGAGACCCAGTACTTC | CASSLIGLAGGGETQYF
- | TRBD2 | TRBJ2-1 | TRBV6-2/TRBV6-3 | TGTGCCAGCAGTTACCGACACCACCTAGCGGGGGGACTCAATGAGCAGTTCTTC | CASSYRHHLAGGLNEQFF
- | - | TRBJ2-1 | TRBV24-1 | TGTGCCGCCACTCAATGGACCGTGGAGTCGTGTGAGTTCTTC | CAATQWTVESCEFF
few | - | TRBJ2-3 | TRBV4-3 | TGCGCCAGCAGCTCGAGCCTCTTTGGGGGCGCAGATACGCAGTATTTT | CASSSSLFGGADTQYF
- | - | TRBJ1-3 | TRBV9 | TGTGCCAGCGGGCTCCCGGACGGCAACACCATATATTTT | CASGLPDGNTIYF
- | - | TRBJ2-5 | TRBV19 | TGTGCCAGTAGTGACCAGATCCAAGAGACCCAGTACTTC | CASSDQIQETQYF
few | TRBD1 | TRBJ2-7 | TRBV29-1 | TGCAGCGCAGGGGACAGGGGCCTCGAGCAGTACTTC | CSAGDRGLEQYF
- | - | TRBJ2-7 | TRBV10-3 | TGTGCCATCAGCCCGATTTCTTACGGCTCCTACGAGCAGTACTTC | CAISPISYGSYEQYF
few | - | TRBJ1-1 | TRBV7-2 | TGTGCCAGCAGCCAACAGGGAAGATTTGAAGCTTTCTTT | CASSQQGRFEAFF
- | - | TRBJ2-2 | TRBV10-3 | TGTGCCATCAGTTGGGGGGTCCCCGGGGAGCTGTTTTTT | CAISWGVPGELFF
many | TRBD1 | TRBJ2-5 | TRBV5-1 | TGCGCCAGCAGCGGTGGGACAGCTTTCCAAGAGACCCAGTACTTC | CASSGGTAFQETQYF
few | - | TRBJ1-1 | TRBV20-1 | TGCAGTGCTGTAAAGGGGGGCTCGGGGAACACTGAAGCTTTCTTT | CSAVKGGSGNTEAFF
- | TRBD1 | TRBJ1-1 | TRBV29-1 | TGCAGCGGGCAGGGGGCATTTCACACTGAAGCTTTCTTT | CSGQGAFHTEAFF
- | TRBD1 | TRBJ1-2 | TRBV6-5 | TGTGCCAGCAGTTACTCCACAGGGGGCTCCTTTGGCTACACCTTC | CASSYSTGGSFGYTF
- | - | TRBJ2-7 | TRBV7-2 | TGTGCCAGCAGCTCGGCAACCTACTACGAGCAGTACTTC | CASSSATYYEQYF